This T cell receptor beta chain was captured in a study of regulatory T cells in long-lasting Graves disease. Overall study results and limits: The study found TRBV28, TRBJ1-2 and TRBJ2-5 favored in persistent disease.

Described time point: newly diagnosed GD, antithyroid drugs for less than 3 months. Extracted PBMC RNA gave rise to the TCR library. With regard to this clonotype: Its antigen is not identified.

Through Arm-PCR of CDR3 regions and iRepertoire HTBI primers, TCR beta libraries were built. TCRdb passed the multiplex PCR reads through MiXCR, listing each CDR3 protein once. The sample has 620,000 or so distinct CDR3 sequences; less than 20% are singletons. The CDR3 extends over 14 amino acids. Trimming removed 5 bases at V and 1 base at J, with 13 bases between. CDR1 is DFQATT, CDR2 SNEGSKA, per germline (reference sequence). The data also belong to a second study, concerning T cells in Graves' hyperthyroidism and ophthalmopathy.

J is TRBJ2-3 and V is TRBV20-1, with D uncertain. The sample was peripheral blood mononuclear cells (PBMCs), taken at new diagnosis, from a patient treated with antithyroid drugs. The sequence came from a woman aged 30 to 39 with Graves disease. For the CDR3, the DNA is TGCAGTGCTCCCCCTGGGCCCGGCACAGATACGCAGTATTTT. Encoded protein: CSAPPGPGTDTQYF.